This T cell receptor beta chain was recovered during a study of cytomegalovirus exposure and HLA in healthy donors. Study context: Caucasian-associated ancestry cluster membership applied to just over 80% of nearly 400 genotyped donors. Regarding the study as a whole: Cytomegalovirus status, reportedly, was diagnosed with high specificity and sensitivity by the classifier. A later analysis found TCR association rates differed by HLA locus, highest for DRB1 and lowest for HLA-C. Apart from CMV serostatus, no immune exposure information was available.

This clone was seen a handful of times. The antigen remains unidentified. The PCR was carried out with 60 Vbeta primers and 13 Jbeta primers. TCRdb's copy holds only in-frame clones and misses some; the assay was immunoSEQ multiplex PCR. The repertoire holds approximately 120,000 clones, with 17% as singletons. CDR1 is SQVTM and CDR2 is ANQGSEA in the germline V gene. Deletions cut 4 bases from V and 3 bases from J, with 10 bases between. The CDR3 sequence is 13 residues long. The receptor's source is a female donor in good health and CMV-seropositive. Input material: PBMCs. The genes are TRBV29-1 and TRBJ1-5, with D uncertain. In nucleotides, the CDR3 is TGCAGCGTTGCAAGTGGCCCCAATCAGCCCCAGCATTTT. Translation gives CSVASGPNQPQHF.